The rows below give T cell receptor beta chains drawn from one sample of a study of T cells after yellow fever vaccination. TCRdb analysed the 5' RACE reads with MiXCR anew, one entry per CDR3 protein. The sample lists 300,000 to 450,000 distinct CDR3 sequences, less than 9.5% occurring once. Sequenced material: PBMCs, taken more than 35 days after the first yellow fever vaccination. Every receptor here comes from a man younger than 35 who received the YFV17D yellow fever vaccine. Both conserved end residues are part of each CDR3. Fields, in order: J gene, D gene, V gene, clone size, CDR3 protein, CDR3 DNA. D genes are given only for firm matches. The size of a clone is reported for some rows only, either as once, few or many, or as a class for expanded clones.

>TRBJ1-1|NA|TRBV7-2|NA
CASSLGRGEAFF
TGTGCCAGCAGCTTAGGCCGGGGTGAAGCTTTCTTT
>TRBJ2-2|NA|TRBV6-5|NA
CASSYSGVFTGELFF
TGTGCCAGCAGTTACTCAGGGGTCTTCACCGGGGAGCTGTTTTTT
>TRBJ1-2|NA|TRBV5-1|few
CASSSWTVLGTNYGYTF
TGCGCCAGCAGCTCATGGACAGTTCTAGGCACAAACTATGGCTACACCTTC
>TRBJ2-1|TRBD2|TRBV29-1|NA
CSTGVAGALNEQFF
TGCAGCACCGGGGTAGCGGGGGCCCTGAATGAGCAGTTCTTC
>TRBJ1-2|NA|TRBV29-1|NA
CSVVLASYGYTF
TGCAGCGTTGTGTTAGCGAGCTATGGCTACACCTTC
>TRBJ2-1|NA|TRBV5-5|few
CASSLILGGGLYNEQFF
TGTGCCAGCAGCTTGATCCTTGGAGGGGGTCTCTACAATGAGCAGTTCTTC
>TRBJ2-5|TRBD2|TRBV5-5|many
CASSVSGTSGETQYF
TGTGCCAGCAGCGTATCCGGGACTAGCGGCGAGACCCAGTACTTC
>TRBJ2-1|NA|TRBV27|few
CASSFSRQDNEQFF
TGTGCCAGCAGTTTCTCCCGACAGGACAATGAGCAGTTCTTC
>TRBJ2-5|TRBD2|TRBV5-1|few
CASSVGLAGLQETQYF
TGCGCCAGCAGCGTGGGACTAGCGGGGCTACAAGAGACCCAGTACTTC
>TRBJ1-2|NA|TRBV7-2|many
CASSSQSYGYTF
TGTGCCAGCAGCTCACAGTCCTATGGCTACACCTTC
>TRBJ1-2|NA|TRBV6-5|many
CASSYSLDYGYTF
TGTGCCAGCAGTTACTCGCTAGACTATGGCTACACCTTC
>TRBJ2-7|NA|TRBV12-3/TRBV12-4|many
CASSLHSYEQYF
TGTGCCAGCAGTTTGCACTCCTACGAGCAGTACTTC
>TRBJ2-7|TRBD2|TRBV4-2|few
CASSQGGGVSYEQYF
TGTGCCAGCAGCCAAGGCGGGGGGGTCTCCTACGAGCAGTACTTC
>TRBJ2-3|TRBD2|TRBV7-2|few
CASRKRLATDTQYF
TGTGCCAGCCGGAAACGACTAGCGACGGATACGCAGTATTTT
>TRBJ2-5|NA|TRBV20-1|few
CSARDPRSEETQYF
TGCAGTGCTAGAGATCCCAGGAGTGAAGAGACCCAGTACTTC
>TRBJ2-5|NA|TRBV7-9|NA
CASSVRSGFQETQYF
TGTGCCAGCAGTGTACGCTCTGGTTTCCAAGAGACCCAGTACTTC
>TRBJ2-7|TRBD2|TRBV7-6|few
CASSLEPASGAPGHEQYF
TGTGCCAGCAGCTTAGAACCCGCTAGCGGGGCTCCCGGCCACGAGCAGTACTTC
>TRBJ2-7|NA|TRBV2|NA
CASSEELTLKEQYF
TGTGCCAGCAGCGAGGAACTGACTTTAAAAGAGCAGTACTTC
>TRBJ1-2|TRBD1|TRBV4-1|NA
CASTGQGVATANYGYTF
TGCGCCAGTACTGGACAGGGGGTCGCTACGGCTAACTATGGCTACACCTTC
>TRBJ2-4|TRBD2|TRBV7-6|few
CASTLAGGLALAKNIQYF
TGTGCCAGCACCCTCGCGGGGGGGCTGGCCCTAGCCAAAAACATTCAGTACTTC
>TRBJ2-7|NA|TRBV7-2|few
CASSLRVPTYEQYF
TGTGCCAGCAGCTTACGAGTTCCGACCTACGAGCAGTACTTC
>TRBJ2-5|NA|TRBV7-6|once
CASSPLGRQAETQYF
TGTGCCAGCAGCCCCCTTGGACGCCAGGCCGAGACCCAGTACTTC
>TRBJ2-1|TRBD2|TRBV20-1|NA
CSASPAGGYNEQFF
TGCAGTGCTAGCCCAGCGGGGGGCTACAATGAGCAGTTCTTC
>TRBJ1-4|TRBD1|TRBV7-8|NA
CASSSTGGAANEKLFF
TGTGCCAGCAGCTCTACAGGGGGTGCGGCTAATGAAAAACTGTTTTTT
>TRBJ2-1|TRBD2|TRBV30|NA
CAWSDEGLAGTYNEQFF
TGTGCCTGGAGTGATGAAGGACTAGCGGGGACCTACAATGAGCAGTTCTTC
>TRBJ1-2|NA|TRBV29-1|NA
CSVEDPWGGWNF
TGCAGCGTTGAAGATCCCTGGGGCGGGTGGAACTTC
>TRBJ2-1|NA|TRBV15|NA
CATSRTGGHEQFF
TGTGCCACCAGCAGGACAGGAGGGCATGAGCAGTTCTTC
>TRBJ2-5|TRBD1|TRBV12-3/TRBV12-4|NA
CASSPRQGEETQYF
TGTGCCAGCAGTCCACGACAGGGAGAAGAGACCCAGTACTTC
>TRBJ2-3|NA|TRBV4-2|few
CASSQDLATSTDTQYF
TGCGCCAGCAGCCAAGATTTGGCGACTAGCACAGATACGCAGTATTTT
>TRBJ2-1|TRBD2|TRBV20-1|few
CTASGGYYNEQFF
TGCACAGCCAGCGGGGGGTACTACAATGAGCAGTTCTTC
>TRBJ1-2|TRBD1|TRBV20-1|few
CSAIQQPTGTDTNYGYTF
TGCAGTGCTATCCAACAACCGACCGGGACAGACACTAACTATGGCTACACCTTC
>TRBJ2-1|TRBD2|TRBV7-8|few
CASSLAGLDYNEQFF
TGTGCCAGCAGCTTAGCCGGACTAGACTACAATGAGCAGTTCTTC
>TRBJ1-1|NA|TRBV5-6|NA
CASSVNRDTEAFF
TGTGCCAGCAGCGTTAACAGGGACACTGAAGCTTTCTTT
>TRBJ1-1|NA|TRBV7-2|few
CASSLIYGGDTEAFF
TGTGCCAGCAGCTTAATTTATGGGGGTGACACTGAAGCTTTCTTT
>TRBJ2-2|NA|TRBV29-1|NA
CSVGQGNTGELFF
TGCAGCGTCGGGCAGGGTAACACCGGGGAGCTGTTTTTT
>TRBJ2-3|NA|TRBV9|NA
CASGPNTDTQYF
TGTGCCAGTGGGCCGAACACAGATACGCAGTATTTT
>TRBJ2-5|NA|TRBV19|NA
CASSRYRDPQETQYF
TGTGCCAGTAGTAGGTACAGGGATCCCCAAGAGACCCAGTACTTC
>TRBJ2-1|NA|TRBV20-1|many
CSARAGPRNEQFF
TGCAGTGCTAGAGCGGGGCCAAGGAATGAGCAGTTCTTC
>TRBJ1-4|NA|TRBV6-1|few
CASRKRTAEKLFF
TGTGCCAGCAGGAAACGGACAGCTGAAAAACTGTTTTTT
>TRBJ1-1|TRBD1|TRBV12-3/TRBV12-4|few
CASSSVTGGTEAFF
TGTGCCAGCAGTTCCGTGACAGGGGGCACTGAAGCTTTCTTT
>TRBJ2-2|NA|TRBV6-2/TRBV6-3|NA
CASIQPWGVDIGELFF
TGTGCCAGCATCCAACCTTGGGGCGTAGATATCGGGGAGCTGTTTTTT
>TRBJ2-1|TRBD1|TRBV4-2|NA
CAAGPGQGVRNEQFF
TGTGCCGCAGGACCGGGACAGGGTGTTAGGAATGAGCAGTTCTTC
>TRBJ1-5|NA|TRBV18|few
CASSPPGGRDQPQHF
TGTGCCAGCTCACCACCTGGGGGTCGTGATCAGCCCCAGCATTTT
>TRBJ2-1|NA|TRBV5-1|NA
CASSPDPYNEQFF
TGCGCCAGCAGCCCAGACCCGTACAATGAGCAGTTCTTC
>TRBJ1-1|TRBD1|TRBV5-5|NA
CASSLQGALNTEAFF
TGTGCCAGCAGCTTGCAGGGGGCCTTGAACACTGAAGCTTTCTTT
>TRBJ2-1|TRBD2|TRBV18|NA
CASSPPRDYVSNEQFF
TGTGCCAGCTCACCACCCCGGGACTATGTTTCCAATGAGCAGTTCTTC
>TRBJ2-1|TRBD2|TRBV5-1|many
CASSPDTSGVYNEQFF
TGCGCCAGCAGTCCCGATACTAGCGGGGTGTACAATGAGCAGTTCTTC
>TRBJ2-3|TRBD1|TRBV20-1|NA
CSGDKTGDGDTQYF
TGCAGTGGCGATAAGACAGGGGACGGAGATACGCAGTATTTT
>TRBJ2-7|TRBD1|TRBV5-1|few
CASSLRGQGVEYEQYF
TGCGCCAGCAGCTTGAGGGGACAGGGGGTAGAGTACGAGCAGTACTTC
>TRBJ1-1|NA|TRBV20-1|many
CSARPPDTEAFF
TGCAGTGCCCGCCCCCCAGACACTGAAGCTTTCTTT
>TRBJ2-5|TRBD2|TRBV5-1|few
CASSFFLAGKETQYF
TGCGCCAGCAGCTTTTTTCTAGCGGGGAAAGAGACCCAGTACTTC
>TRBJ1-1|TRBD1|TRBV4-3|NA
CASSQRGQLNTEAFF
TGCGCCAGCAGCCAAAGGGGACAGTTGAACACTGAAGCTTTCTTT
>TRBJ2-3|NA|TRBV20-1|NA
CSARVRNTDTQYF
TGCAGTGCTAGAGTGAGGAACACAGATACGCAGTATTTT